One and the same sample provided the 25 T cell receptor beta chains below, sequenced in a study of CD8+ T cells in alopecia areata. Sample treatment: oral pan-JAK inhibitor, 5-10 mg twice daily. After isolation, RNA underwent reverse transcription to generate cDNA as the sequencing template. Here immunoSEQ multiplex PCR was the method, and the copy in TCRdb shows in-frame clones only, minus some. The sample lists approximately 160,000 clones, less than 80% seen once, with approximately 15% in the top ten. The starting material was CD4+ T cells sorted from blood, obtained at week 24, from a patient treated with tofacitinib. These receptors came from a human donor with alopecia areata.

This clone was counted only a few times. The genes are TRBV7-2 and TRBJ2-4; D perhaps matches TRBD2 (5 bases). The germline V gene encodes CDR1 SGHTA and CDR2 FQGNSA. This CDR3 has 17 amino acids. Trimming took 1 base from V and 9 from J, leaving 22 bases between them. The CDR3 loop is CASSLVRARRYGVIQYF. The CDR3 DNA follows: TGTGCCAGCAGCTTAGTACGGGCCAGGAGGTATGGCGTCATTCAGTACTTC.

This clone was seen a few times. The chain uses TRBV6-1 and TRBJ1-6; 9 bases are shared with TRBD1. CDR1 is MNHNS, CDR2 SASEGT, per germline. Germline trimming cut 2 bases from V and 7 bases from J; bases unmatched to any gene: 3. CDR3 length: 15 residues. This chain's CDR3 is CASSELDRGNSPLHF. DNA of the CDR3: TGTGCCAGCAGTGAATTGGACAGGGGAAATTCACCCCTCCACTTT.

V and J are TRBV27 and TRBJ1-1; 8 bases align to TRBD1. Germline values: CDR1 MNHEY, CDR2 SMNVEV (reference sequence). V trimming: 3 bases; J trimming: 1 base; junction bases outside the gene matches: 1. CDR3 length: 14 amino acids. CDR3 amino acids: CASSFQGANTEAFF. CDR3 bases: TGTGCCAGCAGTTTCCAGGGGGCGAACACTGAAGCTTTCTTT.

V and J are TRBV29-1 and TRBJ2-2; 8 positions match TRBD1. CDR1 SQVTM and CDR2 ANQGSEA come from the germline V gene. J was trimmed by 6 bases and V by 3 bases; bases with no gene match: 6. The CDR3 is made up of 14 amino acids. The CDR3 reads CSVESQGAPGELFF. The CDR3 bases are TGCAGCGTTGAGAGCCAGGGGGCCCCCGGGGAGCTGTTTTTT.

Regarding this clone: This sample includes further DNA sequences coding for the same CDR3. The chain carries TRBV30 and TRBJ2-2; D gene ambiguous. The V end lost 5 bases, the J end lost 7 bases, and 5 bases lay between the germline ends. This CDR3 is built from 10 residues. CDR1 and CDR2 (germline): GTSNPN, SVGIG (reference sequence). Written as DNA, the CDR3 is TGTGCCTGGGGGGTCGGGGAGCTGTTTTTT. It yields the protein CAWGVGELFF.

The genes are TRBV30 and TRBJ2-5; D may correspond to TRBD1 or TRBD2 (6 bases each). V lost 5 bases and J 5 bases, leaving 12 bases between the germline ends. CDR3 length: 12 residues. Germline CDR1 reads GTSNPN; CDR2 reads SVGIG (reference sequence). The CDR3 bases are TGTGCCTGGGGGGGGCCGAGGGAGACCCAGTACTTC. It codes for CAWGGPRETQYF.

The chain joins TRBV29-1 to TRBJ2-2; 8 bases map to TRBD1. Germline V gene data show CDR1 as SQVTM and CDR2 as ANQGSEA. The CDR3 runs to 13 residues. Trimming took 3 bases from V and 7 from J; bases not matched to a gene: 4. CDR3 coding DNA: TGCAGCGTTGAGGGGACAGGTTTCGGGGAGCTGTTTTTT. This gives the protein CSVEGTGFGELFF.

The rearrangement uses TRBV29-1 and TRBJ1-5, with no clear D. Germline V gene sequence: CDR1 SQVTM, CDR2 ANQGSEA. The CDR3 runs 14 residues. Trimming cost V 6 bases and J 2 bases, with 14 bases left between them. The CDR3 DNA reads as TGCAGCGTCGTGTGGGCTCGGGGCAATCAGCCCCAGCATTTT. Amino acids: CSVVWARGNQPQHF.

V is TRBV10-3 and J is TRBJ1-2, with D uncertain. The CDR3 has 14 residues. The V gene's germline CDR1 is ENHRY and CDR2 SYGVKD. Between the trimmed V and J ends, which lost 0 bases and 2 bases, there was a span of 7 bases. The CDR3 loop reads CAISESRANYGYTF. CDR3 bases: TGTGCCATCAGTGAGTCGAGGGCCAACTATGGCTACACCTTC.

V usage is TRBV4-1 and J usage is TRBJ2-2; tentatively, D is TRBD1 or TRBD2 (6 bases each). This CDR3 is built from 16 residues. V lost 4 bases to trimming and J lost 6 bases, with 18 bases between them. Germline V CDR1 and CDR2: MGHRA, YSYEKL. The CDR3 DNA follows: TGCGCCAGCAGCCCACGGGGGCAAGGGTCCGCCGGGGAGCTGTTTTTT. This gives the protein CASSPRGQGSAGELFF.

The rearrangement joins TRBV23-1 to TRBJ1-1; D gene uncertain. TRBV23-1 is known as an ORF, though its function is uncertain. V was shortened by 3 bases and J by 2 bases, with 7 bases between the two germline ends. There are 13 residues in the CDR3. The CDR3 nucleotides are TGCGCCAGCAGTCAGAGAGGAAACACTGAAGCTTTCTTT. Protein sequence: CASSQRGNTEAFF.

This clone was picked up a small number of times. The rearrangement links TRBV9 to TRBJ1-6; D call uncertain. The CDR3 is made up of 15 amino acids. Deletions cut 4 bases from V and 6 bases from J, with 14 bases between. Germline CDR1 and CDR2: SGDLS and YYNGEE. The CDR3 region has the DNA TGTGCCAGCAGCCCCAGACGGGAAGGTAATTCACCCCTCCACTTT. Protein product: CASSPRREGNSPLHF.

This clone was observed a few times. The CDR3 region is CASSPMAISNQPQHF. Written as DNA, the CDR3 is TGTGCCAGCTCACCAATGGCGATTAGCAATCAGCCCCAGCATTTT. The rearrangement links TRBV18 to TRBJ1-5; D gene uncertain. The germline V gene has CDR1 KGHSH and CDR2 LQKENI. V was pared by 2 bases and J by 0 bases, with 8 bases between. The CDR3 runs to 15 residues.

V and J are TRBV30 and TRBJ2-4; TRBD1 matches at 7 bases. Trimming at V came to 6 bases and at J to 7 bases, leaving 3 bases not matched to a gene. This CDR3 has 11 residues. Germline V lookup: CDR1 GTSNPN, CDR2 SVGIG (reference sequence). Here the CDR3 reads CACLRGNIQYF. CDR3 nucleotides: TGTGCCTGCCTCAGGGGGAACATTCAGTACTTC.

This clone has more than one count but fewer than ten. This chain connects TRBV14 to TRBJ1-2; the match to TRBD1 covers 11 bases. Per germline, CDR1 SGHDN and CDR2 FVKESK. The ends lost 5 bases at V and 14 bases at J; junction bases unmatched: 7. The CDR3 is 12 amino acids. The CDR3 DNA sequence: TGTGCCAGCAGCTCCGGACAGGGGGCAATTACCTTC. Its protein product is CASSSGQGAITF.

The CDR3 reads CAWSVGLAGGHEQFF. CDR3 coding DNA: TGTGCCTGGAGTGTAGGGCTAGCGGGGGGGCATGAGCAGTTCTTC. The gene calls are TRBV30 and TRBJ2-1, with 12 bases that match TRBD2. The V gene end was trimmed by 0 bases and the J gene end by 8 bases; junction bases not matched to a gene: 5. Germline assignment: CDR1 GTSNPN and CDR2 SVGIG (reference sequence). The CDR3 sequence is 15 residues long.

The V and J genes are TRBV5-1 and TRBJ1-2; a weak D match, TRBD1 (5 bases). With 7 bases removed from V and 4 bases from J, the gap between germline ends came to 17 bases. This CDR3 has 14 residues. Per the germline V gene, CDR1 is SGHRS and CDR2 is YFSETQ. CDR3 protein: CASASGLRVYGYTF. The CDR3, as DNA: TGCGCCAGCGCGTCGGGGCTTCGGGTCTATGGCTACACCTTC.

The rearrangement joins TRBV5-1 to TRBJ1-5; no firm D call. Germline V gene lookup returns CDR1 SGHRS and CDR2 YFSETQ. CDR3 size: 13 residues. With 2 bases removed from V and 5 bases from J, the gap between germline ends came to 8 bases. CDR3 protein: CASSLSRDQPQHF. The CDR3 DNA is TGCGCCAGCAGCTTAAGCCGAGATCAGCCCCAGCATTTT.

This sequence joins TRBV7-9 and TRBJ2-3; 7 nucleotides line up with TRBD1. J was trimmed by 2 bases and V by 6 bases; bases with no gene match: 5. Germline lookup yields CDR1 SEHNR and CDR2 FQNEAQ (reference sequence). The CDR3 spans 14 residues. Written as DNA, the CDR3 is TGTGCCAGCAGAGAGGGACAGTACACAGATACGCAGTATTTT. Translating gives CASREGQYTDTQYF. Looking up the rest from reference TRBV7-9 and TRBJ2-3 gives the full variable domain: DTGVSQNPRHKITKRGQNVTFRCDPISEHNRLYWYRQTLGQGPEFLTYFQNEAQLEKSRLLSDRFSAERPKGSFSTLEIQRTEQGDSAMYLCASREGQYTDTQYFGPGTRLTVL.

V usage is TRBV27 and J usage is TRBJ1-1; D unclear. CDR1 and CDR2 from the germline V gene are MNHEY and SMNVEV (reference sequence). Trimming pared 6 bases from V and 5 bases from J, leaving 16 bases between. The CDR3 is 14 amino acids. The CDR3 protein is CASSLHSPETEAFF. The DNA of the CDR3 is TGTGCCAGCAGCCTCCACTCCCCAGAAACTGAAGCTTTCTTT.

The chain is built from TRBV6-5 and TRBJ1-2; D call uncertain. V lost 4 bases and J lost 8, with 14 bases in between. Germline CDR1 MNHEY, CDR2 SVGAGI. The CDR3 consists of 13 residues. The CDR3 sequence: CASSLDPMRGYTF. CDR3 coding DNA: TGTGCCAGCAGTTTGGATCCAATGCGGGGCTACACCTTC.

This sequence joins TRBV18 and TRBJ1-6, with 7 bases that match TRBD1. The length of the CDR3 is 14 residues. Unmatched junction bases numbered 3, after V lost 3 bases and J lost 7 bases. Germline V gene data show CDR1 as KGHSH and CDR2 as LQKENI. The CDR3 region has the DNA TGTGCCAGCTCACCGACAGGGTACAATTCACCCCTCCACTTT. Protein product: CASSPTGYNSPLHF.

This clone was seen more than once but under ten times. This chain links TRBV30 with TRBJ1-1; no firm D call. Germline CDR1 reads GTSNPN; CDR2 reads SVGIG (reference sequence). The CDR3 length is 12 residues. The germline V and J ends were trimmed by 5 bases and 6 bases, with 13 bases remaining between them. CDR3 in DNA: TGTGCCTGGCGCGGAGGGAATGCTGAAGCTTTCTTT. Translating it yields CAWRGGNAEAFF.

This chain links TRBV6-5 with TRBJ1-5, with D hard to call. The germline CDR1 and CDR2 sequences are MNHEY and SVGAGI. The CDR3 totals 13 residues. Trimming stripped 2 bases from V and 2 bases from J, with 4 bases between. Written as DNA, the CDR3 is TGTGCCAGCAGTTACGGGGGCAATCAGCCCCAGCATTTT. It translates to CASSYGGNQPQHF.

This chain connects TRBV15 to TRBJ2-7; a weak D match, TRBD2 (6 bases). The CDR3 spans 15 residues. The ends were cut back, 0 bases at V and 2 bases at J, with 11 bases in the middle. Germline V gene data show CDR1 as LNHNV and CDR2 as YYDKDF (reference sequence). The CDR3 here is CATSRDDSGTYEQYF. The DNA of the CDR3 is TGTGCCACCAGCAGAGATGATAGCGGAACCTACGAGCAGTACTTC.